A single TCR beta chain is shown here with its context. The data originate from a study of blood T cell repertoires in COVID-19. At the level of the study: Researchers got acute and convalescent COVID-19 samples from the United States, Italy and Spain.

Trimming shortened V by 2 bases and J by 4 bases, and 8 bases separated the two germline ends. Germline lookup yields CDR1 KGHSH and CDR2 LQKENI. The CDR3 loop spans 13 amino acids. Per the original data handling: Using reference gene primer amplification, nucleated cell counts were estimated. Data came from immunoSEQ multiplex PCR; TCRdb stores just in-frame clones and leaves some out. That table furnishes V, J and clone size, whereas the DNA furnished D and trimming. The table has more than 90,000 clones, 75% to 90% seen once. Sequencing used peripheral blood. The receptor was derived from an older man with acute or convalescent COVID-19. The chain employs TRBV18 and TRBJ2-5, with D perhaps TRBD2 (5 bases). Written as DNA, the CDR3 is TGTGCCAGCTCACCATATGAGGGAGAGACCCAGTACTTC. It encodes CASSPYEGETQYF. The full variable domain, in which reference TRBV18 and TRBJ2-5 provide the parts outside the CDR3, is NAGVMQNPRHLVRRRGQEARLRCSPMKGHSHVYWYRQLPEEGLKFMVYLQKENIIDESGMPKERFSAEFPKEGPSILRIQQVVRGDSAAYFCASSPYEGETQYFGPGTRLLVL.